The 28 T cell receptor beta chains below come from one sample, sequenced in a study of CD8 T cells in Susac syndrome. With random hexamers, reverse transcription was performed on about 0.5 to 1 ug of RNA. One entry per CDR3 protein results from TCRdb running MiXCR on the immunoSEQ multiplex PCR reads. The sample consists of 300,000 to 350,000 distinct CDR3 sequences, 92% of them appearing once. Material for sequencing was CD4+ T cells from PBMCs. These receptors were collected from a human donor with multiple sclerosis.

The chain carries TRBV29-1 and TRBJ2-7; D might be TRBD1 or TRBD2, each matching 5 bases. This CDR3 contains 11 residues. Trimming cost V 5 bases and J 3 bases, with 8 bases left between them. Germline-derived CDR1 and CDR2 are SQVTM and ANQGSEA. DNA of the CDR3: TGCAGCGTTCGGGGCCTCTACGAGCAGTACTTC. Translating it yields CSVRGLYEQYF.

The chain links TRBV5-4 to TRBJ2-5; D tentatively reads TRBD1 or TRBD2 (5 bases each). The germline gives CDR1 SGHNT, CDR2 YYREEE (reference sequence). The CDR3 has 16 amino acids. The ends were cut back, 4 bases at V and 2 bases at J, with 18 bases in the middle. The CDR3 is CASSEQKRGTQETQYF. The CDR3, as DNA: TGTGCCAGCAGCGAACAGAAGAGGGGCACACAAGAGACCCAGTACTTC.

CDR3 sequence (DNA): TGTGCCAGCAGCTTGGGCTATTCCAGCAATCAGCCCCAGCATTTT. Translating it yields CASSLGYSSNQPQHF. The chain joins TRBV5-6 to TRBJ1-5; D is unresolved. In germline, CDR1 is SGHDT, CDR2 YYEEEE. V lost 0 bases and J lost 1, with 8 bases in between. The CDR3 is 15 amino acids.

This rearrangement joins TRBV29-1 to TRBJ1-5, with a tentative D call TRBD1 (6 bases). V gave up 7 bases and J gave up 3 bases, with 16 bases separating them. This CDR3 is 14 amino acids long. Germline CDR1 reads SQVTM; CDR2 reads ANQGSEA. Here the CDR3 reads CSAAQGRANQPQHF. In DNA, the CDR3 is TGCAGCGCCGCGCAGGGGCGAGCCAATCAGCCCCAGCATTTT.

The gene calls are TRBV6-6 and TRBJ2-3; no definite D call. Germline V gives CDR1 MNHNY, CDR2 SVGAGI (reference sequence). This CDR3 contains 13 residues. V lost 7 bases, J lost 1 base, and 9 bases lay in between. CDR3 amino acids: CASTSRGTDTQYF. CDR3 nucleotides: TGTGCCAGCACCTCCCGGGGCACAGATACGCAGTATTTT.

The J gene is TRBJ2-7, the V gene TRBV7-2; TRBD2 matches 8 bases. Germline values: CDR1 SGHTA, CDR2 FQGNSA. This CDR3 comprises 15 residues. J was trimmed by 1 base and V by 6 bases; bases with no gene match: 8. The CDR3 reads CASSKGVAGSYEQYF. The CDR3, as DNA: TGTGCCAGCAGTAAGGGGGTAGCGGGATCCTACGAGCAGTACTTC. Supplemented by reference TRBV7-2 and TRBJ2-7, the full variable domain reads GAGVSQSPSNKVTEKGKDVELRCDPISGHTALYWYRQSLGQGLEFLIYFQGNSAPDKSGLPSDRFSAERTGGSVSTLTIQRTQQEDSAVYLCASSKGVAGSYEQYFGPGTRLTVT.

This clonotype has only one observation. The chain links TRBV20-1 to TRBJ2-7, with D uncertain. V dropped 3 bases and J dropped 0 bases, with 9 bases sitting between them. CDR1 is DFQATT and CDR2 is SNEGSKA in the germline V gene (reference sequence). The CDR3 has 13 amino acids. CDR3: CSASRHSSYEQYF. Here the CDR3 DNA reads TGCAGTGCTAGCCGGCATAGCTCCTACGAGCAGTACTTC.

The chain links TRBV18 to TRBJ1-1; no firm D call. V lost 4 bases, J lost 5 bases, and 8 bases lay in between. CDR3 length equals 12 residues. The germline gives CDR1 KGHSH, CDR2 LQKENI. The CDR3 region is CASSRTRTEAFF. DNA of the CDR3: TGTGCCAGCTCACGGACTCGGACTGAAGCTTTCTTT.

CDR3 region: CSAAGRTPNTGELFF. CDR3 DNA sequence: TGCAGTGCCGCCGGTAGGACTCCGAACACCGGGGAGCTGTTTTTT. This rearrangement joins TRBV20-1 to TRBJ2-2, with D tentatively TRBD2 (5 bases). Germline lookup yields CDR1 DFQATT and CDR2 SNEGSKA (reference sequence). V gave up 6 bases and J gave up 0 bases, with 14 bases separating them. The CDR3 spans 15 residues.

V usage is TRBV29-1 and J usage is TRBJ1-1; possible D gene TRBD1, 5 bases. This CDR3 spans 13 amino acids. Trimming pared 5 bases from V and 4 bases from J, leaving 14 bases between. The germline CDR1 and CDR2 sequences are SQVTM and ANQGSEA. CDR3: CSVFHPGGTEAFF. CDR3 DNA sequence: TGCAGCGTTTTTCATCCCGGGGGCACTGAAGCTTTCTTT. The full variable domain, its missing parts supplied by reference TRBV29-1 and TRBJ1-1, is SAVISQKPSRDICQRGTSLTIQCQVDSQVTMMFWYRQQPGQSLTLIATANQGSEATYESGFVIDKFPISRPNLTFSTLTVSNMSPEDSSIYLCSVFHPGGTEAFFGQGTRLTVV.

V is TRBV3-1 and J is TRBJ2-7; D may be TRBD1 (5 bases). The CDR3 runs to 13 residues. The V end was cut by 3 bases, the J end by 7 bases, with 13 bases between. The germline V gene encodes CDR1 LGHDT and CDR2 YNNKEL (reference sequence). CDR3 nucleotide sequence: TGTGCCAGCAGCCAGACCCAGGGTCGGGAGCAGTACTTC. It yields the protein CASSQTQGREQYF.

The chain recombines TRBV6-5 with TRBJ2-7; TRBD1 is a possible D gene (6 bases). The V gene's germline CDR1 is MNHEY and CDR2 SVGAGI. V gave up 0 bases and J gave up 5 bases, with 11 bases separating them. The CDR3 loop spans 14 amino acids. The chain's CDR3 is CASSYSQGVHEQYF. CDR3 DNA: TGTGCCAGCAGTTACTCACAGGGAGTCCACGAGCAGTACTTC.

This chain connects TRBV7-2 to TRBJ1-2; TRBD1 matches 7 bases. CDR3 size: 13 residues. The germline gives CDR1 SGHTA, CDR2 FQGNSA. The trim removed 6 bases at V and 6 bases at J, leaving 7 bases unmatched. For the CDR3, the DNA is TGTGCCAGCAGTTTGGCAGGGGGGGATGGCTACACCTTC. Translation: CASSLAGGDGYTF.

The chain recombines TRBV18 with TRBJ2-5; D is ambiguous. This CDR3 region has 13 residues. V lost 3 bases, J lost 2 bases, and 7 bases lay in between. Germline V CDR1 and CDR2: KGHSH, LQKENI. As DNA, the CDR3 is TGTGCCAGCTCACCGCGTTTGCAAGAGACCCAGTACTTC. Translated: CASSPRLQETQYF.

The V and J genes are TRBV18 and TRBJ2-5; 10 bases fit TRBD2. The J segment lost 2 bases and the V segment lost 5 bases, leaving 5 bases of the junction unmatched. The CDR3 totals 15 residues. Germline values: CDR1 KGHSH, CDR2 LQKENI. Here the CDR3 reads CASSDQRGGQETQYF. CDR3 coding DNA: TGTGCCAGCTCAGATCAGCGGGGGGGACAAGAGACCCAGTACTTC. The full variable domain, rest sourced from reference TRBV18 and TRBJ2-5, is NAGVMQNPRHLVRRRGQEARLRCSPMKGHSHVYWYRQLPEEGLKFMVYLQKENIIDESGMPKERFSAEFPKEGPSILRIQQVVRGDSAAYFCASSDQRGGQETQYFGPGTRLLVL.

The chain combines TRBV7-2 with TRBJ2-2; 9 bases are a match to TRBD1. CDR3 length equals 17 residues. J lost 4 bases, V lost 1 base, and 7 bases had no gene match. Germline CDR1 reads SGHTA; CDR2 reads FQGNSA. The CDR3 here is CASSLGGTGFGTGELFF. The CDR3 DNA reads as TGTGCCAGCAGCTTAGGGGGGACAGGGTTTGGCACCGGGGAGCTGTTTTTT.

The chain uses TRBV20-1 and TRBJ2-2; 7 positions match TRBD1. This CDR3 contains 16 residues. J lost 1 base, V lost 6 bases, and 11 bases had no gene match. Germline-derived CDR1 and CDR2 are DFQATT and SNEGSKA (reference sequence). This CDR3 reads CSAHPPGTVNTGELFF. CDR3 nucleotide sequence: TGCAGTGCACACCCCCCGGGGACAGTGAACACCGGGGAGCTGTTTTTT.

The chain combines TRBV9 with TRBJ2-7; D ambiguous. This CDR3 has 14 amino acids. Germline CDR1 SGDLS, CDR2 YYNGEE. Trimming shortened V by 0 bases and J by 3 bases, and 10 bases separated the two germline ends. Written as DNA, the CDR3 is TGTGCCAGCAGCGTAGAACTGGGTAACTACGAGCAGTACTTC. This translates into CASSVELGNYEQYF.

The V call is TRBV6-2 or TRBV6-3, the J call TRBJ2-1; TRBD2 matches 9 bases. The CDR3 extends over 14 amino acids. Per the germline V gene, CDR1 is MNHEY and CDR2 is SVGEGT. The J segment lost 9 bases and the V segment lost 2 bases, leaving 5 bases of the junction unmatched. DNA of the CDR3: TGTGCCAGCAGTTACGCGGGAGGGAGGGGTGAGCAGTTCTTC. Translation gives CASSYAGGRGEQFF.

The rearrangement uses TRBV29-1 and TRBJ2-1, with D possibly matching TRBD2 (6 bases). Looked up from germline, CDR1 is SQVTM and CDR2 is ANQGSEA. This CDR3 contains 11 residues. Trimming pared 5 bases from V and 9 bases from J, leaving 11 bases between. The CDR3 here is CSVHGGSEQFF. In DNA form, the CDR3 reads TGCAGCGTTCACGGAGGGTCTGAGCAGTTCTTC.

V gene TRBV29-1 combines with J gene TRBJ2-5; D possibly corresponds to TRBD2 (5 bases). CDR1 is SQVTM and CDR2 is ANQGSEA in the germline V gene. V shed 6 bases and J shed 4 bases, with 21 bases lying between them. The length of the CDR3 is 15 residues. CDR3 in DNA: TGCAGCGTGGAGGCGGATCGGGTGCAAGGAGAGACCCAGTACTTC. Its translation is CSVEADRVQGETQYF.

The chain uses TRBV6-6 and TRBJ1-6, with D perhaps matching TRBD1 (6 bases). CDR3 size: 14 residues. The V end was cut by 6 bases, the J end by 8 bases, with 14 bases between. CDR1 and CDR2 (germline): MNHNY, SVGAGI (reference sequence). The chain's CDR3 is CASSLTGMDSPLHF. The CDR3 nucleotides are TGTGCCAGCAGCCTAACAGGGATGGATTCACCCCTCCACTTT.

The CDR3 sequence: CASSLVGQGRQPQHF. The CDR3 DNA is TGTGCCAGCAGCTTGGTGGGGCAGGGTAGACAGCCCCAGCATTTT. This chain uses TRBV7-2 with TRBJ1-5; tentative D call: TRBD1 (5 bases). This CDR3 contains 15 residues. Germline CDR1 and CDR2: SGHTA and FQGNSA. Trimming pared 3 bases from V and 7 bases from J, leaving 16 bases between.

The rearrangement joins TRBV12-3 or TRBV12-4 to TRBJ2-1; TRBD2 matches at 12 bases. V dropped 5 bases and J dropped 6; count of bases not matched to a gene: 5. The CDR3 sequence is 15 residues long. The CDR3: CASSPWTSGTNEQFF. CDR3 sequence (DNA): TGTGCCAGCAGTCCCTGGACTAGCGGGACCAATGAGCAGTTCTTC.

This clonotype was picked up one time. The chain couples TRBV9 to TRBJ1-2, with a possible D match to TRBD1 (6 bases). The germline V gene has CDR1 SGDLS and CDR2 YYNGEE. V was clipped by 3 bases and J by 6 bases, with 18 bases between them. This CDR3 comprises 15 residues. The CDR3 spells CASSASTRDTNGYTF. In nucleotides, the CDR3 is TGTGCCAGCAGCGCCTCCACTCGGGACACCAATGGCTACACCTTC.

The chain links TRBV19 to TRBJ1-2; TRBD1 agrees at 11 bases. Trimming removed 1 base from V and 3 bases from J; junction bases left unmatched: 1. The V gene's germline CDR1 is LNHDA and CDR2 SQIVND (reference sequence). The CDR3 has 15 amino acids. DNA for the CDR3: TGTGCCAGTAGTATAGGGGGACAGGGGGACTATGGCTACACCTTC. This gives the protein CASSIGGQGDYGYTF.

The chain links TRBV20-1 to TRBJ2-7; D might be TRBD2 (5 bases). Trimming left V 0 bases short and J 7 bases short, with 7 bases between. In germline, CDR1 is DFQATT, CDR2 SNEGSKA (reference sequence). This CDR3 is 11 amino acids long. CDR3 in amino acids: CSARDRREQYF. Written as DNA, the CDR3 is TGCAGTGCTAGAGATAGGAGGGAGCAGTACTTC.

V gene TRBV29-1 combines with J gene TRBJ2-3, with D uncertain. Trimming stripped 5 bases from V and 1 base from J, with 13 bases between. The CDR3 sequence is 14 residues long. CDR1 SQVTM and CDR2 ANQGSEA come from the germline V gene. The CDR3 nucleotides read TGCAGCGTTTCCCTCAGAGGAGGCACAGATACGCAGTATTTT. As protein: CSVSLRGGTDTQYF.